A selection of T cell receptor beta chains follows, all from one sample in a study of response to subunit inactivated influenza vaccine. Each CDR3 protein is one row after TCRdb ran MiXCR on the RT-PCR reads. This table holds 530,000 or so distinct CDR3 sequences, about 11% found once. This specimen was PBMCs from blood, taken on the day of vaccination. The receptors derive from a man aged 50-60 years who received an inactivated influenza vaccine. The CDR3 runs from the conserved cysteine through the conserved F or W. The order of the fields is V gene, CDR3 protein.

>TRBV7-8
CASTSLAGGTDTQYF
>TRBV6-6
CASTPGNSYEQYF
>TRBV7-9
CASSSGTSISYNEQFF
>TRBV6-2/TRBV6-3
CASSYGRGPNTGELFF
>TRBV18
CASSHKPGGGSVEQYF
>TRBV7-2
CASRKGGGNTGELFF
>TRBV27
CASSNTGRDTQYF
>TRBV7-2
CASSLSREIRIHYEQYF
>TRBV7-2
CASSKAGGELFF
>TRBV25-1
CASSPRGPLRYHEQFF
>TRBV20-1
CSARADGPQFF
>TRBV7-2
CASSLASTGQPQHF
>TRBV5-1
CASSEQNYNEQFF
>TRBV6-4
CASSEGRGDYNEQFF
>TRBV12-3/TRBV12-4
CASSPGSSGNTIYF
>TRBV9
CASSANLGTGAQYF
>TRBV29-1
CSGGQGRDTQYF
>TRBV4-3
CASSQGLGQGSYNEQFF
>TRBV4-3
CASSQESGFRTGELFF
>TRBV7-9
CASSLEGRSSYEQYF
>TRBV28
CASSFSGTSTDTQYF
>TRBV20-1
CSAGTDQETQYF
>TRBV7-9
CASSPRDRAGELFF